This is a list of T cell receptor beta chains from one sample in a study of early T cells in non-severe SARS-CoV-2 infection. One entry per CDR3 protein results from TCRdb running MiXCR on the 5' RACE reads. The sample lists some 73,000 distinct CDR3 sequences, approximately 12% occurring once. The specimen was whole blood. The origin of the receptors is an adult who was a healthcare worker with PCR-confirmed SARS-CoV-2 infection or an uninfected control (not recorded which). The CDR3 runs from the conserved cysteine through the conserved F or W. The D gene is left open where the match is weak. The listing skips clone size in some rows; elsewhere it reads once, few, many or a size class.

V,J,size,D,CDR3,DNA
TRBV12-3/TRBV12-4,TRBJ2-5,many,NA,CASSLAPETQYF,TGTGCCAGCAGCCTAGCGCCAGAGACCCAGTACTTC
TRBV6-6,TRBJ1-2,few,NA,CASSNEWGNYGYTF,TGTGCCAGCAGTAACGAGTGGGGGAACTATGGCTACACCTTC
TRBV27,TRBJ2-7,NA,NA,CASSYLAGLGNEQYF,TGTGCCAGCAGTTACCTGGCAGGGCTCGGGAACGAGCAGTACTTC
TRBV19,TRBJ1-5,few,NA,CASSPLGATNQPQHF,TGTGCCAGTAGTCCCCTAGGGGCCACAAATCAGCCCCAGCATTTT
TRBV5-1,TRBJ2-3,many,TRBD2,CASSLGLAGTDTQYF,TGCGCCAGCAGCTTGGGACTAGCGGGCACAGATACGCAGTATTTT
TRBV5-4,TRBJ2-1,many,NA,CASSAQGTVKQFF,TGTGCCAGCAGCGCACAGGGCACGGTCAAGCAGTTCTTC
TRBV12-2,TRBJ2-1,many,NA,CASRLDKPDNLYNEQFF,TGTGCAAGTCGCTTAGACAAACCCGACAACCTTTACAATGAGCAGTTCTTC
TRBV5-1,TRBJ2-5,few,NA,CASSSGLATETQYF,TGCGCCAGCAGCTCGGGACTGGCCACAGAGACCCAGTACTTC
TRBV6-5,TRBJ2-5,once,NA,CASTNPYGQETQYF,TGTGCCAGCACCAACCCATACGGCCAAGAGACCCAGTACTTC
TRBV5-5,TRBJ2-2,few,NA,CASSLVLNLGGELFF,TGTGCCAGCAGCTTGGTCCTAAACTTAGGCGGGGAGCTGTTTTTT
TRBV2,TRBJ2-7,NA,TRBD1,CASSDDGQGEEQYF,TGTGCCAGCAGTGATGACGGACAGGGCGAGGAGCAGTACTTC
TRBV28,TRBJ1-1,many,TRBD1,CASSPWTGGNTEAFF,TGTGCCAGCAGTCCCTGGACAGGGGGGAACACTGAAGCTTTCTTT
TRBV7-6,TRBJ2-5,NA,TRBD2,CASSPAGTSVAGETQYF,TGTGCCAGCAGCCCGGCCGGGACTAGCGTGGCGGGGGAGACCCAGTACTTC
TRBV29-1,TRBJ2-1,NA,NA,CSVDSHEQFF,TGCAGCGTTGATAGCCATGAGCAGTTCTTC
TRBV5-4,TRBJ1-2,many,NA,CASSSPRLYGYTF,TGTGCCAGCAGCTCGCCCCGATTGTATGGCTACACCTTC
TRBV28,TRBJ2-3,NA,TRBD2,CASSPPRGGKDTQYF,TGTGCCAGCAGTCCCCCGAGGGGAGGGAAAGATACGCAGTATTTT
TRBV7-9,TRBJ2-6,many,NA,CASSIRGTGTGSGANVLTF,TGTGCCAGCAGCATACGCGGTACAGGGACCGGATCTGGGGCCAACGTCCTGACTTTC
TRBV20-1,TRBJ2-7,many,TRBD2,CSAPSIAGGSYEQYF,TGCAGTGCCCCGTCGATAGCGGGAGGGTCCTACGAGCAGTACTTC
TRBV7-9,TRBJ1-1,few,NA,CASSLVHPVNTEAFF,TGTGCCAGCAGCTTAGTTCATCCAGTGAACACTGAAGCTTTCTTT
TRBV11-2,TRBJ2-1,many,TRBD2,CASSSTSGTFSYNEQFF,TGTGCCAGCAGCTCGACTAGCGGGACGTTCTCCTACAATGAGCAGTTCTTC
TRBV28,TRBJ1-2,NA,NA,CASTTGHLRGYTF,TGTGCCAGCACCACTGGCCACCTCCGGGGCTACACCTTC
TRBV10-1,TRBJ2-7,NA,NA,CASSESGMREQYF,TGCGCCAGCAGTGAAAGTGGTATGAGGGAGCAGTACTTC
TRBV11-2,TRBJ2-2,many,TRBD1,CASSENRGLLGGELFF,TGTGCCAGCAGCGAGAACAGGGGGCTCCTCGGCGGGGAGCTGTTTTTT
TRBV4-1,TRBJ1-4,NA,NA,CASSQGPGKGEKLFF,TGCGCCAGCAGCCAAGGTCCGGGAAAGGGGGAAAAACTGTTTTTT
TRBV24-1,TRBJ2-1,few,NA,CANQAGSSYNEQFF,TGTGCTAACCAGGCGGGGAGCTCCTACAATGAGCAGTTCTTC
TRBV7-2,TRBJ2-3,NA,NA,CASSSAKTYSQYF,TGTGCCAGCAGCTCAGCTAAAACATATTCGCAGTATTTT
TRBV6-5,TRBJ1-4,few,TRBD1,CASSPAGGNEKLFF,TGTGCCAGCAGCCCTGCAGGGGGCAATGAAAAACTGTTTTTT